Below, 14 T cell receptor beta chains from the same sample are listed, as sequenced in a study of T cell changes during pregnancy in multiple sclerosis. TCRdb keeps only in-frame clones here, not all; method: immunoSEQ multiplex PCR. This table has tens of thousands of clones, 91% appearing once. The sample was peripheral blood, taken in the third trimester of pregnancy. All receptors come from a female donor in good health, enrolled as a control in a pregnancy study.

The CDR3 loop reads CAWSDGVLYEQYF. The CDR3 nucleotides read TGTGCCTGGAGTGACGGGGTCTTATACGAGCAGTACTTC. This rearrangement joins TRBV30 to TRBJ2-7; maybe TRBD2 (5 bases). V shed 1 base and J shed 4 bases, with 11 bases lying between them. This CDR3 is 13 amino acids long. Germline V gene lookup returns CDR1 GTSNPN and CDR2 SVGIG (reference sequence).

The V call is TRBV5-6, the J call TRBJ2-1; D not resolved. The CDR3 sequence is 14 residues long. The ends were cut back, 7 bases at V and 4 bases at J, with 15 bases in the middle. Germline V CDR1 and CDR2: SGHDT, YYEEEE. The CDR3 reads CASATQFGYNEQFF. CDR3 in DNA: TGTGCCAGCGCGACCCAATTCGGGTACAATGAGCAGTTCTTC.

The rearrangement links TRBV2 to TRBJ2-3, with 14 bases aligning to TRBD2. CDR3 length equals 15 residues. Germline values: CDR1 SNHLY, CDR2 FYNNEI. The CDR3, as DNA: TGTGGGGGACTAGCGGGAGTTCAGGAGATAGATACGCAGTATTTT. Translating it yields CGGLAGVQEIDTQYF.

The rearrangement links TRBV27 to TRBJ1-2; 7 nucleotides match TRBD1. Germline trimming cut 4 bases from V and 0 bases from J; bases unmatched to any gene: 5. CDR1 MNHEY and CDR2 SMNVEV come from the germline V gene (reference sequence). This CDR3 region has 15 residues. This CDR3 reads CASSSHRGPNYGYTF. The CDR3 coding sequence is TGTGCCAGCAGTTCCCACAGGGGCCCTAACTATGGCTACACCTTC.

The chain has TRBV5-1 and TRBJ1-2; possible D gene TRBD1, 6 bases. Germline V gives CDR1 SGHRS, CDR2 YFSETQ. CDR3 length: 15 residues. The ends were cut back, 5 bases at V and 6 bases at J, with 20 bases in the middle. Written as DNA, the CDR3 is TGCGCCAGCAGGACCGGCGGGGGGCCGGAGGATGGCTACACCTTC. It specifies CASRTGGGPEDGYTF.

V usage is TRBV7-2 and J usage is TRBJ1-2; tentatively, D is TRBD1 (5 bases). CDR3 length equals 15 residues. With 5 bases removed from V and 9 bases from J, the gap between germline ends came to 22 bases. Germline V gives CDR1 SGHTA, CDR2 FQGNSA. This CDR3 is CASSPTSRQQVSYTF. The CDR3 DNA reads TGTGCCAGCAGCCCAACCAGCCGACAGCAAGTCAGCTACACCTTC.

The chain has TRBV7-2 and TRBJ1-1; D gene ambiguous. Germline loops: CDR1 SGHTA, CDR2 FQGNSA. This CDR3 has 14 amino acids. The V gene lost 3 bases and the J gene lost 7 bases, with 15 bases spanning the gap. The CDR3 loop is CASSFSLREGEAFF. DNA of the CDR3: TGTGCCAGCAGCTTTTCTTTGAGGGAAGGTGAAGCTTTCTTT.

This chain uses TRBV2 with TRBJ1-5; D is ambiguous. The CDR3 loop spans 14 amino acids. Between the trimmed V and J ends, which lost 1 base and 4 bases, there was a span of 8 bases. CDR1 and CDR2 (germline): SNHLY, FYNNEI. The chain's CDR3 is CASSEGRGNQPQHF. CDR3 in DNA: TGTGCCAGCAGTGAAGGTCGAGGTAATCAGCCCCAGCATTTT.

The CDR3 DNA reads as TGTGCCAGCAGTTCCCTGAGGGGGCTTTCGAACACTGAAGCTTTCTTT. Amino acid sequence: CASSSLRGLSNTEAFF. The chain has TRBV28 and TRBJ1-1, with TRBD1 matching 7 bases. V lost 4 bases, J lost 1 base, and 9 bases stayed unmatched. This CDR3 contains 16 residues. Germline-derived CDR1 and CDR2 are MDHEN and SYDVKM.

The chain uses TRBV7-9 and TRBJ2-1, with D possibly being TRBD2 (5 bases). V dropped 4 bases and J dropped 1 base, with 11 bases sitting between them. Looked up from germline, CDR1 is SEHNR and CDR2 is FQNEAQ (reference sequence). The CDR3 contains 15 residues. The CDR3 spells CASSSGGRSYNEQFF. CDR3 coding DNA: TGTGCCAGCAGCTCCGGAGGTCGGTCCTACAATGAGCAGTTCTTC.

This chain links TRBV6-5 with TRBJ2-1; 8 nucleotides line up with TRBD2. This CDR3 has 14 amino acids. Germline V gives CDR1 MNHEY, CDR2 SVGAGI. With 7 bases clipped from V and 10 bases from J, the junction kept 12 bases outside the gene matches. As DNA, the CDR3 is TGTGCCAGCATCCCCCCCGGGACTAGGGGCGAGCAGTTCTTC. Translation: CASIPPGTRGEQFF.

The chain links TRBV6-1 to TRBJ2-3; 9 nucleotides line up with TRBD1. The trim removed 6 bases at V and 3 bases at J, leaving 7 bases unmatched. The CDR3 has 15 amino acids. The germline gives CDR1 MNHNS, CDR2 SASEGT. CDR3 loop: CASRVPGQGTDTQYF. CDR3 bases: TGTGCCAGCAGAGTCCCGGGACAGGGTACAGATACGCAGTATTTT.

The chain links TRBV28 to TRBJ1-1; weak D call: TRBD1 (6 bases). Germline CDR1 and CDR2: MDHEN and SYDVKM. CDR3 length: 14 amino acids. Trimming shortened V by 5 bases and J by 0 bases, and 10 bases separated the two germline ends. The DNA for the CDR3 is TGTGCCAGCAGTCGTGACAGGCTGAACACTGAAGCTTTCTTT. It encodes CASSRDRLNTEAFF.

This clone was seen more than once but under ten times. The gene calls are TRBV18 and TRBJ2-7; 10 bases agree with TRBD1. Germline V gene data show CDR1 as KGHSH and CDR2 as LQKENI. The ends lost 3 bases at V and 4 bases at J; junction bases unmatched: 6. This CDR3 region has 15 residues. The CDR3 nucleotides are TGTGCCAGCTCACCTGGGACAGGGGCCCAGTACGAGCAGTACTTC. It yields the protein CASSPGTGAQYEQYF.